A single sample gave rise to the 14 T cell receptor beta chains below, sequenced in a study of blood T cell repertoires in COVID-19. This table comes from immunoSEQ multiplex PCR, and its TCRdb copy is limited to in-frame clones, with some not included. The sample lists under 50,000 clones; 80% to 90% were seen once. The material sequenced was peripheral blood. These receptors were obtained from an older man with active COVID-19.

This chain joins TRBV7-2 and TRBJ2-1, with 10 bases aligning to TRBD2. Losses at the gene ends were 2 bases for V and 7 bases for J; bases not matched to a gene: 8. Germline CDR1 is SGHTA and CDR2 is FQGNSA. CDR3 length: 16 residues. CDR3 sequence reads: CASSLWKGAGGNEQFF. DNA for the CDR3: TGTGCCAGCAGCTTATGGAAGGGAGCGGGGGGGAATGAGCAGTTCTTC. The whole variable domain, remainder taken from reference TRBV7-2 and TRBJ2-1, is GAGVSQSPSNKVTEKGKDVELRCDPISGHTALYWYRQSLGQGLEFLIYFQGNSAPDKSGLPSDRFSAERTGGSVSTLTIQRTQQEDSAVYLCASSLWKGAGGNEQFFGPGTRLTVL.

V usage is TRBV6-2 or TRBV6-3 and J usage is TRBJ2-3, with 12 bases that match TRBD2. V shed 5 bases and J 0 bases; nucleotides not matched to a gene: 3. Germline loops: CDR1 MNHEY, CDR2 SVGEGT. The CDR3 consists of 16 residues. The CDR3 region is CASSRLAGVSTDTQYF. CDR3 in DNA: TGTGCCAGCAGTCGACTAGCGGGGGTGAGCACAGATACGCAGTATTTT.

In DNA, the CDR3 is TGTGCCAGCAGTGAAGCGCTTTTGGGGGGGCAAGAGACCCAGTACTTC. Its translation is CASSEALLGGQETQYF. The chain combines TRBV6-1 with TRBJ2-5; TRBD2 matches 7 bases. CDR3 length equals 16 residues. The V and J ends lost 0 bases and 2 bases, in that order; junction bases with no gene match: 6. Germline lookup yields CDR1 MNHNS and CDR2 SASEGT.

This chain uses TRBV5-4 with TRBJ1-1; D remains unclear. V lost 0 bases to trimming and J lost 1 base, with 7 bases between them. The CDR3 spans 14 residues. Germline V gene sequence: CDR1 SGHNT, CDR2 YYREEE (reference sequence). CDR3 sequence: CASSLDVANTEAFF. DNA of the CDR3: TGTGCCAGCAGCTTGGATGTGGCGAACACTGAAGCTTTCTTT.

The gene calls are TRBV19 and TRBJ1-1; no firm D call. The CDR3 runs to 15 residues. Looked up from germline, CDR1 is LNHDA and CDR2 is SQIVND (reference sequence). V gave up 1 base and J gave up 1 base, with 10 bases separating them. CDR3 protein: CASSIGREGNTEAFF. The CDR3 DNA follows: TGTGCCAGTAGTATAGGAAGGGAGGGGAACACTGAAGCTTTCTTT.

The J gene is TRBJ2-3, the V gene TRBV7-9; 7 bases fit TRBD2. CDR1 SEHNR and CDR2 FQNEAQ come from the germline V gene (reference sequence). CDR3 size: 14 residues. The V and J ends lost 4 bases and 2 bases, in that order; junction bases with no gene match: 3. The CDR3 nucleotides are TGTGCCAGCAGCTCGACTAGCCCCACAGATACGCAGTATTTT. As protein: CASSSTSPTDTQYF.

The chain is built from TRBV7-2 and TRBJ1-2, with 11 bases fitting TRBD1. Germline V gene data show CDR1 as SGHTA and CDR2 as FQGNSA. There are 19 residues in the CDR3. V lost 1 base, J lost 4 bases, and 14 bases stayed unmatched. The CDR3 DNA reads as TGTGCCAGCAGCTTAGACGGGGGTGGGACAGGGGGGAAGTTCTATGGCTACACCTTC. Amino acids: CASSLDGGGTGGKFYGYTF.

This sequence joins TRBV7-8 and TRBJ2-7; D may be TRBD1 (5 bases). Per germline, CDR1 SGHVS and CDR2 FQNEAQ. V lost 4 bases and J lost 0, with 19 bases in between. The CDR3 loop spans 17 amino acids. CDR3 bases: TGTGCCAGCAGCTCGAAGAACCGGACACGGAGCTCCTACGAGCAGTACTTC. This sequence encodes CASSSKNRTRSSYEQYF. Drawing the rest from reference TRBV7-8 and TRBJ2-7, the complete variable domain is GAGVSQSPRYKVAKRGQDVALRCDPISGHVSLFWYQQALGQGPEFLTYFQNEAQLDKSGLPSDRFFAERPEGSVSTLKIQRTQQEDSAVYLCASSSKNRTRSSYEQYFGPGTRLTVT.

V gene TRBV6-5 combines with J gene TRBJ2-1, with D possibly being TRBD2 (7 bases). Germline V CDR1 and CDR2: MNHEY, SVGAGI. V lost 9 bases, J lost 7 bases, and 16 bases lay in between. The CDR3 has 13 residues. The CDR3 loop is CASTGTTSNEQFF. The CDR3 nucleotides read TGTGCCAGTACAGGGACTACAAGTAATGAGCAGTTCTTC.

This clone appeared once. This chain uses TRBV2 with TRBJ2-7; 8 nucleotides align to TRBD1. There are 15 residues in the CDR3. From germline, CDR1 is SNHLY and CDR2 FYNNEI. V was pared by 0 bases and J by 4 bases, with 5 bases of the junction left unmatched. CDR3 sequence: CASSEAQGALYEQYF. The CDR3 nucleotides are TGTGCCAGCAGTGAAGCTCAGGGGGCGTTGTACGAGCAGTACTTC.

The rearrangement uses TRBV4-3 and TRBJ2-2; maybe TRBD1 (5 bases). Germline CDR1 LGHNA, CDR2 YSLEER. V dropped 4 bases and J dropped 8 bases, with 17 bases sitting between them. The CDR3 has 15 residues. This chain's CDR3 is CASSLRQGAEGELFF. As DNA, the CDR3 is TGCGCCAGCAGCCTGAGACAAGGGGCTGAGGGGGAGCTGTTTTTT.

The V gene is TRBV10-3, the J gene TRBJ1-1, with D unresolved. Trimming pared 0 bases from V and 7 bases from J, leaving 9 bases between. This CDR3 region has 13 residues. The germline CDR1 and CDR2 sequences are ENHRY and SYGVKD. CDR3 protein: CAISESEENEAFF. The CDR3 coding sequence is TGTGCCATCAGTGAGTCGGAGGAAAATGAAGCTTTCTTT.

The chain couples TRBV3-1 (or the pseudogene TRBV3-2) to TRBJ1-5; D is perhaps TRBD1 (6 bases). From germline, CDR1 is LGHDT and CDR2 YNNKEL (reference sequence). The germline V and J ends were trimmed by 1 base and 9 bases, with 19 bases remaining between them. The CDR3 extends over 16 amino acids. CDR3 in amino acids: CASSQGGGRTSPPQHF. DNA of the CDR3: TGTGCCAGCAGCCAAGGAGGGGGTAGGACCTCCCCGCCCCAGCATTTT.

The chain joins TRBV15 to TRBJ2-3; 8 bases match TRBD1. Germline assignment: CDR1 LNHNV and CDR2 YYDKDF (reference sequence). The CDR3 runs to 16 residues. Trimming removed 2 bases from V and 1 base from J; junction bases left unmatched: 5. The CDR3 DNA is TGTGCCACCAGCAGACCGTCGGGACAGGGCACAGATACGCAGTATTTT. Translating it yields CATSRPSGQGTDTQYF. Full variable domain (remainder filled in from reference TRBV15 and TRBJ2-3): DAMVIQNPRYQVTQFGKPVTLSCSQTLNHNVMYWYQQKSSQAPKLLFHYYDKDFNNEADTPDNFQSRRPNTSFCFLDIRSPGLGDTAMYLCATSRPSGQGTDTQYFGPGTRLTVL.